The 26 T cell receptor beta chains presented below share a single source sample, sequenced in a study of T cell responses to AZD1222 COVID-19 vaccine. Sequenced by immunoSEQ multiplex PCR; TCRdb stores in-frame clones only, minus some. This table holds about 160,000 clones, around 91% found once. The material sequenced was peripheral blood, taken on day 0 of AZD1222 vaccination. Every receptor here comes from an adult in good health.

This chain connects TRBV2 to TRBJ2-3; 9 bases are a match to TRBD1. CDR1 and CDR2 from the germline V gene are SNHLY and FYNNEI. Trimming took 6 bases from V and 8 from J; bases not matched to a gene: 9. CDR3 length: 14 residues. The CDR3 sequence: CASRGDRDSGTQYF. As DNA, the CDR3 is TGTGCCAGCAGGGGGGACAGGGACTCTGGTACGCAGTATTTT.

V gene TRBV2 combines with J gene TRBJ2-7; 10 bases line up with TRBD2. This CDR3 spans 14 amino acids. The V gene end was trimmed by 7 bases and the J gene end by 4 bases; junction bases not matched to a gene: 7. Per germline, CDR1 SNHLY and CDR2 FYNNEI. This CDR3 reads CASNLAGAQYEQYF. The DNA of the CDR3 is TGTGCCAGCAATCTAGCGGGGGCTCAATACGAGCAGTACTTC.

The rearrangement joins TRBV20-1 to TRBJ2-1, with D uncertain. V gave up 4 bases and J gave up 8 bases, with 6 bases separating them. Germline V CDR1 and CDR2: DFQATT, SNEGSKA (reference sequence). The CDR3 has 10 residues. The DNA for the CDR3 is TGCAGTGCTATCCGGGATGAGCAGTTCTTC. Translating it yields CSAIRDEQFF.

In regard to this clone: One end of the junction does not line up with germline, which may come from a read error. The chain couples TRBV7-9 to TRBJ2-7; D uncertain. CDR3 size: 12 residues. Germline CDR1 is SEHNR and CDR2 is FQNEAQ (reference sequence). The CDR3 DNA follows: TGTGCCAGCAGCTTTACGGACCCACCAAACGACTTC. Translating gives CASSFTDPPNDF.

The CDR3, as DNA: TGCGCCAGCAGCCGGAGGGACAGGGCAGATACGCAGTATTTT. This gives the protein CASSRRDRADTQYF. The chain joins TRBV4-3 to TRBJ2-3; 9 nucleotides match TRBD1. Unmatched junction bases numbered 3, after V lost 4 bases and J lost 4 bases. The CDR3 has 14 amino acids. Germline CDR1 is LGHNA and CDR2 is YSLEER.

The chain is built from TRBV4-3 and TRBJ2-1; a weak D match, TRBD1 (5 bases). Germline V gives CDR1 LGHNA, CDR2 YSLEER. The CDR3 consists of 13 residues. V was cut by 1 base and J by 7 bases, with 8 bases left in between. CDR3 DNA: TGCGCCAGCAGCCAAGGGGGCCGGAATGAGCAGTTCTTC. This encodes CASSQGGRNEQFF.

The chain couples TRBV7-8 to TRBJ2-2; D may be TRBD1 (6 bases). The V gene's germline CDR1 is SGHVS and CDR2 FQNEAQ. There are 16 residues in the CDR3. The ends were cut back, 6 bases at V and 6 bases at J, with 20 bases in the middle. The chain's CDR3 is CASRVGQSGLSGELFF. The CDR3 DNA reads TGTGCCAGCAGGGTGGGACAATCCGGGCTGTCCGGGGAGCTGTTTTTT.

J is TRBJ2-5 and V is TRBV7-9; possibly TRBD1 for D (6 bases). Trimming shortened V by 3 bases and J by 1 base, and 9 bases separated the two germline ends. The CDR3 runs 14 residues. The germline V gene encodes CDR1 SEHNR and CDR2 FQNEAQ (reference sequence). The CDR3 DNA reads TGTGCCAGCAGCTTCGGGACATCCCAAGAGACCCAGTACTTC. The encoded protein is CASSFGTSQETQYF.

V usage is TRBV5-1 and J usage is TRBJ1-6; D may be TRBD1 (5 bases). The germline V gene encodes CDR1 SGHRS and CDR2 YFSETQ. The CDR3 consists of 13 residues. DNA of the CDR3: TGCGCTTCGAGTTTGGGGGGAAATTCACCCCTCCACTTT. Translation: CASSLGGNSPLHF. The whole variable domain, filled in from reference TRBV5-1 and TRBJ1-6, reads KAGVTQTPRYLIKTRGQQVTLSCSPISGHRSVSWYQQTPGQGLQFLFEYFSETQRNKGNFPGRFSGRQFSNSRSEMNVSTLELGDSALYLCASSLGGNSPLHFGNGTRLTVT.

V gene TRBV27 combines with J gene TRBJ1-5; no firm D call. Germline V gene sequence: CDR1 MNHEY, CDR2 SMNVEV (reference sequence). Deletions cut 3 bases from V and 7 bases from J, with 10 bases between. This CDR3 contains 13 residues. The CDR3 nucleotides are TGTGCCAGCAGTTTGATGGCCGGCCAGCCCCAGCATTTT. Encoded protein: CASSLMAGQPQHF.

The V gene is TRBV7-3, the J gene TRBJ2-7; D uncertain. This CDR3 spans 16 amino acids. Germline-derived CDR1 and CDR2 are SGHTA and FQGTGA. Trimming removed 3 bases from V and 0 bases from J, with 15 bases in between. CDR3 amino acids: CASSFVPHLSSYEQYV. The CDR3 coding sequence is TGTGCCAGCAGCTTTGTACCGCATCTTAGCTCCTACGAGCAGTACGTC.

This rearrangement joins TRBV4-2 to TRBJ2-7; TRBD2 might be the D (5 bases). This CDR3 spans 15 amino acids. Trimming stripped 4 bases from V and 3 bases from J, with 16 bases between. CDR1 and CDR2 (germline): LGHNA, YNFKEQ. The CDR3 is CASSRTVVRNYEQYF. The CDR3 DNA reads TGTGCCAGCAGCCGGACTGTGGTAAGGAACTACGAGCAGTACTTC.

As DNA, the CDR3 is TGTGCCTGGAGTGTAGGGGAGGGAAATCAGCCCCAGCATTTT. This codes for CAWSVGEGNQPQHF. The chain combines TRBV30 with TRBJ1-5; weak D call: TRBD1 (5 bases). The CDR3 runs 14 residues. Germline values: CDR1 GTSNPN, CDR2 SVGIG (reference sequence). V was clipped by 0 bases and J by 4 bases, with 10 bases between them.

In nucleotides, the CDR3 is TGTGCCAGCAGTTACCAAGGACAGGTGACCTATGGCTACACCTTC. This sequence encodes CASSYQGQVTYGYTF. This chain links TRBV6-5 with TRBJ1-2, with 7 bases matching TRBD1. The CDR3 length is 15 residues. Germline values: CDR1 MNHEY, CDR2 SVGAGI. V lost 2 bases to trimming and J lost 4 bases; unmatched junction nucleotides: 7.

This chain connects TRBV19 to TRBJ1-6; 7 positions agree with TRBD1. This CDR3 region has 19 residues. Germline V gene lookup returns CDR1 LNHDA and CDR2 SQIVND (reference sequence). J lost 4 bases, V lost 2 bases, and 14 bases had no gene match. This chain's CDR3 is CASSISGRDRVRYNSPLHF. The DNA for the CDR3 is TGTGCCAGTAGTATATCAGGCCGGGACAGAGTTCGGTATAATTCACCCCTCCACTTT.

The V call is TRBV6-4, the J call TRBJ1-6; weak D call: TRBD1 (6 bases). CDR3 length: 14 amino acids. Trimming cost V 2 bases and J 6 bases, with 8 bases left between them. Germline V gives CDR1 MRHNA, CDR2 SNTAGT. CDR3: CASSDRGSNSPLHF. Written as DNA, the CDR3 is TGTGCCAGCAGTGACAGGGGGAGTAATTCACCCCTCCACTTT.

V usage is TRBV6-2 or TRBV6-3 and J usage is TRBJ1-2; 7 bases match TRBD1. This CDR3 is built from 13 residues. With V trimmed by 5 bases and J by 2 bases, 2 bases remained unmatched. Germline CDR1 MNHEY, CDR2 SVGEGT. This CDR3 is CASSPTGNYGYTF. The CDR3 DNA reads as TGTGCCAGCAGTCCGACAGGGAACTATGGCTACACCTTC.

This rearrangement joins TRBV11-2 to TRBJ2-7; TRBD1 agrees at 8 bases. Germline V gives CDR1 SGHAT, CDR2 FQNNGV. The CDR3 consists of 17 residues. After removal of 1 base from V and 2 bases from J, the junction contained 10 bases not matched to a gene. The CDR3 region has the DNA TGTGCCAGCAGCTTAGGGGCTCTGGGGACAGGTCCCTACGAGCAGTACGTC. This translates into CASSLGALGTGPYEQYV.

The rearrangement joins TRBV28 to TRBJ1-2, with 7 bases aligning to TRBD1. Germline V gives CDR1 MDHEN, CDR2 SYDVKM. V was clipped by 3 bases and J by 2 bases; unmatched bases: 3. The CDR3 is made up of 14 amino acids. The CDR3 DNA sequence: TGTGCCAGCAGTTTCCAGGGGGGGAACTATGGCTACACCTTC. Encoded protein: CASSFQGGNYGYTF.

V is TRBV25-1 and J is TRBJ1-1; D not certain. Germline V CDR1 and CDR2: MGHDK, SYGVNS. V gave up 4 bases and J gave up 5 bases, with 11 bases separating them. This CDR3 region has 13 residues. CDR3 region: CASSVMLGTEAFF. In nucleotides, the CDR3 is TGTGCCAGCAGTGTTATGTTGGGGACTGAAGCTTTCTTT.

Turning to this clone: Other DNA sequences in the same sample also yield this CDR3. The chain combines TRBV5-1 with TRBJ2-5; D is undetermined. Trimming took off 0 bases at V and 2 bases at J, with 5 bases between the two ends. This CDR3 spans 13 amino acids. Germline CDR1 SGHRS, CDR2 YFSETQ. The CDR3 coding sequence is TGCGCCAGCAGCTTGGGGTCGCAAGAGACCCAGTACTTC. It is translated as CASSLGSQETQYF.

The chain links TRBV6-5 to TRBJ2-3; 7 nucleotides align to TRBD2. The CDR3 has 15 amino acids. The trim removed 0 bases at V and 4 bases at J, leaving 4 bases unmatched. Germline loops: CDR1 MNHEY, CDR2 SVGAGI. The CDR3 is CASSYSGGYADTQYF. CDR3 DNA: TGTGCCAGCAGTTACTCGGGGGGGTACGCAGATACGCAGTATTTT.

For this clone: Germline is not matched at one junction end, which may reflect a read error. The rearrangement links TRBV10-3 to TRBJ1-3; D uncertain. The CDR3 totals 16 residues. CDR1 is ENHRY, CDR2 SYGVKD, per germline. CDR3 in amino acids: CAISEYYGLSGNTIYF. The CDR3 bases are TGTGCCATCAGCGAGTACTACGGCCTCTCTGGAAACACCATATATTTT.

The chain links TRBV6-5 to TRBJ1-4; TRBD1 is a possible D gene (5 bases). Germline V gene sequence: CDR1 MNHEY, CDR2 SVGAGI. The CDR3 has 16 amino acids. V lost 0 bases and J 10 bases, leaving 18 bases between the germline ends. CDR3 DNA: TGTGCCAGCAGTTACTCGATGACACGGGGCGGGGGAAAACTGTTTTTT. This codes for CASSYSMTRGGGKLFF.

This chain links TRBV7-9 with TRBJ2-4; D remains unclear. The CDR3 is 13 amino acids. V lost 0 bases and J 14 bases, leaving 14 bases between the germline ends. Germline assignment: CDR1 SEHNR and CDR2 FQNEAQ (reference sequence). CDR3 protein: CASSLAGYQKKYF. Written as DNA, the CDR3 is TGTGCCAGCAGCTTAGCCGGGTACCAAAAGAAGTACTTC.

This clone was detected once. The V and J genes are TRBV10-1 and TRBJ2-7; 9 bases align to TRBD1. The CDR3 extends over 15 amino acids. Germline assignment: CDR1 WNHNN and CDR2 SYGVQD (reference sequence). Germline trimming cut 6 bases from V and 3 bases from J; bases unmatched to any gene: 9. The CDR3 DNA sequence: TGCGCCAGCAGGGTACCGGGACAGGGTGACTACGAGCAGTACGTC. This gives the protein CASRVPGQGDYEQYV.